Listed below are T cell receptor beta chains from one sample, sequenced in a study of control samples from healthy donors and cancer patients. TCRdb's table, derived via immunoSEQ multiplex PCR, lists solely in-frame clones and lacks some. The sample consists of some 120,000 clones, approximately 90% of them appearing once. Sequenced material: blood. The receptors were gathered from a woman between 18 and 29 years old in good health. Both conserved end residues are part of each CDR3. A D gene is named only where the DNA matches it firmly. Where a row states a size, it is once, few, many or the class of an expanded clone; other rows omit it.

NA | TRBJ1-2 | once | TRBV4-1 | TGCGCCAGCAGCCAAGTAGCGGGGGACTATGGCTACACCTTC | CASSQVAGDYGYTF
TRBD2 | TRBJ2-5 | NA | TRBV18 | TGTGCCAGCTCACCACCACTAGCGGGGGGATCCCAAGAGACCCAGTACTTC | CASSPPLAGGSQETQYF
NA | TRBJ2-3 | NA | TRBV5-1 | TGCGCCAGCAGCTTGGACTCGGGTCTTACAGATACGCAGTATTTT | CASSLDSGLTDTQYF
NA | TRBJ1-3 | NA | TRBV5-6 | TGTGCCAGCAGCCCACGAGGGTCTGGAAACACCATATATTTT | CASSPRGSGNTIYF
TRBD2 | TRBJ2-3 | NA | TRBV28 | TGTGCCAGCAGTTTGCCCCCTCCCCACTCAACTAGCGGGAGGGCCGAAGATACGCAGTATTTT | CASSLPPPHSTSGRAEDTQYF
NA | TRBJ1-4 | NA | TRBV2 | TGTGCCAGCAGTTCCCTGGACCGTCTGTTTTTT | CASSSLDRLFF
NA | TRBJ1-6 | NA | TRBV30 | TGTGCCTGGACCCCTGGGATTTATAATTCACCCCTCCACTTT | CAWTPGIYNSPLHF
NA | TRBJ2-6 | NA | TRBV3-1/TRBV3-2 | TGTGCCAGCAGCCAAGTAGGGGGACTGGCCTCTGGGGCCAACGTCCTGACTTTC | CASSQVGGLASGANVLTF
TRBD2 | TRBJ2-3 | NA | TRBV10-1 | TGCGCCAGCAGCCCAGGGACTAGCGGGGGGATATCAGATACGCAGTATTTT | CASSPGTSGGISDTQYF
TRBD2 | TRBJ2-4 | NA | TRBV4-1 | TGCGCCAGCAGCCCTATCGCGGGAGTGGGCATTCAGTACTTC | CASSPIAGVGIQYF
TRBD2 | TRBJ2-1 | NA | TRBV6-5 | TGTGCCAGCAGTACGGGGGGCTCCTACAATGAGCAGTTCTTC | CASSTGGSYNEQFF
TRBD1 | TRBJ1-5 | NA | TRBV29-1 | TGCAGCGTTGGGACAGGGAGTAGGATCTTCGGGCCCCAGCATTTT | CSVGTGSRIFGPQHF
TRBD1 | TRBJ1-1 | once | TRBV7-8 | TGTGCCAGCAGCCTCCAGACAGGGATTAACACTGAAGCTTTCTTT | CASSLQTGINTEAFF
NA | TRBJ1-6 | few | TRBV18 | TGTGCCAGCTCACCTTTTGGAGGCATGATAACCTATAATTCACCCCTCCACTTT | CASSPFGGMITYNSPLHF
TRBD1 | TRBJ1-4 | NA | TRBV24-1 | TGTGCCACCAGTGATTTTCGACAGGGGGATGAAAAACTGTTTTTT | CATSDFRQGDEKLFF
TRBD1 | TRBJ1-6 | NA | TRBV4-1 | TGCGCCAGCAGCCAACCTATGACAGGGCGGGGTTCACCCCTCCACTTT | CASSQPMTGRGSPLHF
NA | TRBJ2-2 | NA | TRBV29-1 | TGCAGCGTTTCCCAGTCTGCCCGGGAGCTGTTTTTT | CSVSQSARELFF
NA | TRBJ1-1 | NA | TRBV28 | TGTGCCAGCAGTTTATTTTGGGGGCGGACTGAAGCTTTCTTT | CASSLFWGRTEAFF
TRBD1 | TRBJ1-3 | NA | TRBV11-2 | TGTGCCAGCAGCTCGGGACAGGGATACACCATATATTTT | CASSSGQGYTIYF
TRBD2 | TRBJ2-1 | once | TRBV10-3 | TGTGCCATCAGCCAACTAGCGGGACCTCCCAATGAGCAGTTCTTC | CAISQLAGPPNEQFF
NA | TRBJ1-4 | NA | TRBV28 | TGTGCCAGCAGTTTATTGGTCGGAGGGGGGCCAACTGGGGAAAAACTGTTTTTT | CASSLLVGGGPTGEKLFF
NA | TRBJ1-1 | NA | TRBV5-1 | TGCGCCAGCAGCTTGGCCGCGAACACTGAAGCTTTCTTT | CASSLAANTEAFF
NA | TRBJ1-1 | NA | TRBV30 | TGTGCCTGGAGTGTAAGTAGGGGTATCACTGAAGCTTTCTTT | CAWSVSRGITEAFF
NA | TRBJ2-7 | NA | TRBV28 | TGTGCCAGCGGCGCATACGGGAGCTCCTACGAGCAGTACTTC | CASGAYGSSYEQYF
TRBD1 | TRBJ2-3 | NA | TRBV27 | TGTGCCAGCAGTTTATGGAGGGGACAGGGTCCAGATACGCAGTATTTT | CASSLWRGQGPDTQYF
NA | TRBJ2-2 | NA | TRBV24-1 | TGTGCCACCAGTGCTCCCGGGCAGGGGGCGGGAGGCACCGGGGAGCTGTTTTTT | CATSAPGQGAGGTGELFF
NA | TRBJ2-6 | once | TRBV19 | TGTGCCAGTAGTATAGTGTCAGGGATTGGGGCCAACGTCCTGACTTTC | CASSIVSGIGANVLTF
NA | TRBJ2-2 | NA | TRBV9 | TGTGCCAGCAGCGTAGAAATGGACTTCGGCGGGGAGCTGTTTTTT | CASSVEMDFGGELFF
NA | TRBJ2-1 | few | TRBV6-5 | TGTGCCAGCAGCTATAATGGTTATGAGCAGTTCTTC | CASSYNGYEQFF
NA | TRBJ1-2 | NA | TRBV7-2 | TGTGCCAGCAGCTTGCAGCCAACAGACTATGGCTACACCTTC | CASSLQPTDYGYTF
NA | TRBJ1-5 | NA | TRBV7-6 | TGTGCCAGCAGCCGTGGGCAGGGGAGTCAGCCCCAGCATTTT | CASSRGQGSQPQHF
NA | TRBJ1-2 | NA | TRBV7-3 | TGTGCCAGCAGCCCAGGGTTCGGAGGCTACACCTTC | CASSPGFGGYTF
NA | TRBJ1-1 | NA | TRBV30 | TGTGCCTCCCACAGGAACACTGAAGCTTTCTTT | CASHRNTEAFF
TRBD1 | TRBJ2-7 | NA | TRBV5-1 | TGCGCCAGCATAGGGGACAGTATCTACGAGCAGTACTTC | CASIGDSIYEQYF
NA | TRBJ2-5 | NA | TRBV9 | TGTGCCAGCAGCGTAGCTACGGGGCAGGGGGGAGAGACCCAGTACTTC | CASSVATGQGGETQYF
TRBD1 | TRBJ1-1 | NA | TRBV28 | TGTGCCAGCAGTTCCAGGGGGAGGAACACTGAAGCTTTCTTT | CASSSRGRNTEAFF
NA | TRBJ1-2 | NA | TRBV12-3/TRBV12-4 | TGTGCCAGCAGTTTGGCAGATTATGGCTACACCTTC | CASSLADYGYTF
NA | TRBJ2-5 | NA | TRBV24-1 | TGTGCCACCAGTGAAGGGCGAGGGGAGACCCAGTACTTC | CATSEGRGETQYF
TRBD2 | TRBJ2-3 | NA | TRBV6-5 | TGTGCCAGCAGCCGGACTAGCGGGGGCCCAGATACGCAGTATTTT | CASSRTSGGPDTQYF
TRBD1 | TRBJ2-6 | NA | TRBV7-3 | TGTGCCAGCAGCTTAGGTCCGGGACAGGGTCCCTCTGGGGCCAACGTCCTGACTTTC | CASSLGPGQGPSGANVLTF
NA | TRBJ1-6 | NA | TRBV19 | TGTGCCAGTCGAAATGCGTATTCCACCTTCTCCTATAATTCACCCCTCCACTTT | CASRNAYSTFSYNSPLHF
TRBD2 | TRBJ2-1 | NA | TRBV7-6 | TGTGCCAGCAGCTTATTCCCTCGGGGGGGGGCTTACAATGAGCAGTTCTTC | CASSLFPRGGAYNEQFF
TRBD1 | TRBJ2-7 | few | TRBV7-2 | TGTGCCAGCAGCTGGGACAGAAACTACGAGCAGTACTTC | CASSWDRNYEQYF
NA | TRBJ2-3 | NA | TRBV19 | TGTGCCAGTAGTATACCCCCCACAGATACGCAGTATTTT | CASSIPPTDTQYF
TRBD2 | TRBJ2-3 | NA | TRBV6-2/TRBV6-3 | TGTGCCAGCCGTTGGAGCGGGAGGTTGACAGATACGCAGTATTTT | CASRWSGRLTDTQYF
NA | TRBJ2-1 | NA | TRBV6-6 | TGTGCCAGCAGACAGGACTCGACCTACAATGAGCAGTTCTTC | CASRQDSTYNEQFF
NA | TRBJ1-1 | NA | TRBV5-6 | TGTGCCAGCAGTAGGGCCGGGACCTCAAAAGAAGCTTTCTTT | CASSRAGTSKEAFF
TRBD2 | TRBJ2-7 | NA | TRBV27 | TGTGCCAGCTGTTTGACGAGCGGGGCATCCTACGAGCAGTACTTC | CASCLTSGASYEQYF
NA | TRBJ1-3 | NA | TRBV7-9 | TGTGCCAGCAGCTCCAGATCGACGGCCAGGTATTTT | CASSSRSTARYF
TRBD2 | TRBJ2-5 | NA | TRBV30 | TGTGCCTGGAGAACTAGCGGGAGGGCCCCTTCCCAAGAGACCCAGTACTTC | CAWRTSGRAPSQETQYF
NA | TRBJ1-6 | NA | TRBV5-8 | TGTGCCAGCAGCGCAAGGACAGAGGGCCTTTATAATTCACCCCTCCACTTT | CASSARTEGLYNSPLHF